The 30 T cell receptor beta chains given below trace back to one sample, sequenced in a study of blood T cells in healthy people across ages. Sample-barcoded 5' priming and a J-beta primer mix drove a second PCR of roughly 7 to 11 cycles. TCRdb used MiXCR to reprocess the 5' RACE reads, holding one entry per CDR3 protein. The data contain some 1 million distinct CDR3 sequences, 40% to 45% of them singletons. Source material: blood. The receptor source for this set is a woman in her fifties or sixties in good health.

This sequence joins TRBV4-1 and TRBJ1-4; D call uncertain. CDR1 is MGHRA, CDR2 YSYEKL, per germline. This CDR3 is 15 amino acids long. Trimming took off 0 bases at V and 8 bases at J, with 13 bases between the two ends. For the CDR3, the DNA is TGCGCCAGCAGCCAAGATTCGGGTTATGGGGAAAAACTGTTTTTT. Translation: CASSQDSGYGEKLFF.

This clonotype appeared a few times. V and J are TRBV29-1 and TRBJ1-1; D might be TRBD1 (5 bases). V lost 4 bases and J 0 bases, leaving 15 bases between the germline ends. Germline V lookup: CDR1 SQVTM, CDR2 ANQGSEA. The CDR3 loop spans 15 amino acids. The CDR3 region is CSVANHRGVNTEAFF. The CDR3 nucleotides read TGCAGCGTTGCCAATCATCGGGGGGTGAACACTGAAGCTTTCTTT. The whole variable domain, remainder taken from reference TRBV29-1 and TRBJ1-1, is SAVISQKPSRDICQRGTSLTIQCQVDSQVTMMFWYRQQPGQSLTLIATANQGSEATYESGFVIDKFPISRPNLTFSTLTVSNMSPEDSSIYLCSVANHRGVNTEAFFGQGTRLTVV.

This clonotype was observed many times. The chain combines TRBV29-1 with TRBJ1-5, with a possible D match to TRBD1 (6 bases). Germline V CDR1 and CDR2: SQVTM, ANQGSEA. The CDR3 runs to 13 residues. Between the trimmed V and J ends, which lost 3 bases and 10 bases, there was a span of 16 bases. DNA of the CDR3: TGCAGCGTTGAGGGGTCTGGGGGCAGCCCCCAGCATTTT. Its translation is CSVEGSGGSPQHF.

Note on this clonotype: The junction shows a germline mismatch at one end, possibly a read error. The V call is TRBV29-1, the J call TRBJ2-7; D may be TRBD1 or TRBD2 (5 bases each). CDR3 length: 13 residues. Germline V gene data show CDR1 as SQVTM and CDR2 as ANQGSEA. This chain's CDR3 is CSVTRGTVYERYF. CDR3 bases: TGCAGCGTCACTAGGGGCACAGTCTACGAGCGGTACTTC.

On this clonotype itself: A much larger clone differs from this one at a single base, so this may be a read error. V and J are TRBV5-6 and TRBJ2-7, with TRBD2 matching 8 bases. CDR1 and CDR2 (germline): SGHDT, YYEEEE. The CDR3 has 14 amino acids. CDR3 in amino acids: CASSLYSGIHEHYF. CDR3 bases: TGTGCCAGCAGCCTATATAGCGGGATCCACGAGCACTACTTC.

The chain employs TRBV28 and TRBJ1-2; D unclear. Germline lookup yields CDR1 MDHEN and CDR2 SYDVKM. This CDR3 comprises 13 residues. Trimming shortened V by 5 bases and J by 7 bases, and 14 bases separated the two germline ends. The CDR3 region has the DNA TGTGCCAGCAGTGTTTTGACCAGGCGTGGCTACACCTTC. It codes for CASSVLTRRGYTF.

The rearrangement links TRBV7-6 to TRBJ2-3, with D possibly TRBD2 on 6 matching bases. The CDR3 length is 19 residues. V was shortened by 1 base and J by 4 bases, with 24 bases between the two germline ends. Germline CDR1 is SGHVS and CDR2 is FNYEAQ. Here the CDR3 reads CASSLGLVGGPGPPDTQYF. CDR3 bases: TGTGCCAGCAGCTTAGGATTAGTGGGAGGCCCCGGTCCCCCAGATACGCAGTATTTT.

The chain recombines TRBV6-5 with TRBJ2-6; D uncertain. V gave up 6 bases and J gave up 3 bases, with 9 bases separating them. Germline V CDR1 and CDR2: MNHEY, SVGAGI. This CDR3 contains 14 residues. CDR3: CASSPLGGANVLTF. The CDR3 nucleotides read TGTGCCAGCAGCCCCCTAGGTGGGGCCAACGTCCTGACTTTC.

This clonotype has a handful of counts. The J gene is TRBJ2-6, the V gene TRBV9; a possible D gene is TRBD2 (5 bases). Trimming shortened V by 0 bases and J by 0 bases, and 10 bases separated the two germline ends. There are 17 residues in the CDR3. Germline V gives CDR1 SGDLS, CDR2 YYNGEE. CDR3 region: CASSVVSASSGANVLTF. CDR3 coding DNA: TGTGCCAGCAGCGTAGTTAGCGCGAGCTCTGGGGCCAACGTCCTGACTTTC.

In this sample, this clonotype turned up a few times. The chain uses TRBV29-1 and TRBJ2-7; weak D call: TRBD2 (5 bases). CDR1 SQVTM and CDR2 ANQGSEA come from the germline V gene. With 3 bases removed from V and 5 bases from J, the gap between germline ends came to 14 bases. CDR3 length: 13 amino acids. DNA for the CDR3: TGCAGCGTTGATATTGGTCACGGGGACGAGCAGTACTTC. It is translated as CSVDIGHGDEQYF.

A word on this clonotype: Relative to the germline gene, one junction end is altered; a read error may explain this. CDR3: CASSLFASTETQYF. The CDR3 DNA reads as TGTGCCAGCAGCTTGTTCGCAAGCACAGAGACGCAGTATTTT. The chain combines TRBV7-3 with TRBJ2-3; D unresolved. Germline V CDR1 and CDR2: SGHTA, FQGTGA. The CDR3 length is 14 residues. The full variable domain, rest sourced from reference TRBV7-3 and TRBJ2-3, is GAGVSQTPSNKVTEKGKYVELRCDPISGHTALYWYRQSLGQGPEFLIYFQGTGAADDSGLPNDRFFAVRPEGSVSTLKIQRTERGDSAVYLCASSLFASTETQYFGPGTRLTVL.

CDR3 in DNA: TGTGCCAGCAATCGGCTAGCGGGAGCCAGCGATGAGCAGTACTTC. Its protein is CASNRLAGASDEQYF. The rearrangement links TRBV9 to TRBJ2-5; 10 positions match TRBD2. The germline CDR1 and CDR2 sequences are SGDLS and YYNGEE. V trimming: 6 bases; J trimming: 11 bases; junction bases outside the gene matches: 16. This CDR3 contains 15 residues.

The chain has TRBV3-1 and TRBJ2-7, with a tentative D call TRBD1 (6 bases). The V gene lost 3 bases and the J gene lost 6 bases, with 12 bases spanning the gap. The CDR3 loop spans 13 amino acids. The germline V gene has CDR1 LGHDT and CDR2 YNNKEL (reference sequence). The CDR3 DNA reads TGTGCCAGCAGCCATCGGACAGTAAGCGAGCAGTACTTC. This encodes CASSHRTVSEQYF.

The J gene is TRBJ2-7, the V gene TRBV5-1, with D perhaps TRBD2 (5 bases). The ends were cut back, 0 bases at V and 0 bases at J, with 13 bases in the middle. CDR1 is SGHRS and CDR2 is YFSETQ in the germline V gene. The CDR3 runs 16 residues. The CDR3 sequence: CASSLDPSGASYEQYF. The CDR3 coding sequence is TGCGCCAGCAGCTTGGACCCCAGCGGAGCCTCCTACGAGCAGTACTTC.

The CDR3 sequence is CASRDRSGETQYF. DNA of the CDR3: TGTGCCAGCAGGGACAGATCGGGAGAGACCCAGTACTTC. The rearrangement uses TRBV6-1 and TRBJ2-5; a weak D match, TRBD1 (6 bases). CDR3 size: 13 residues. V lost 6 bases and J lost 4, with 12 bases in between. CDR1 MNHNS and CDR2 SASEGT come from the germline V gene.

This clonotype was recorded a few times. The CDR3 bases are TGTGCCAGCAGTGGAACCACGACAGGGTCCGGGGCCAACGTCCTGACTTTC. It encodes CASSGTTTGSGANVLTF. The chain joins TRBV2 to TRBJ2-6; 7 positions match TRBD1. V lost 4 bases, J lost 4 bases, and 10 bases stayed unmatched. Germline CDR1 SNHLY, CDR2 FYNNEI. The CDR3 contains 17 residues. The whole variable domain, remainder taken from reference TRBV2 and TRBJ2-6, is EPEVTQTPSHQVTQMGQEVILRCVPISNHLYFYWYRQILGQKVEFLVSFYNNEISEKSEIFDDQFSVERPDGSNFTLKIRSTKLEDSAMYFCASSGTTTGSGANVLTFGAGSRLTVL.

This clonotype was seen a handful of times. This chain connects TRBV20-1 to TRBJ2-7; weak D call: TRBD2 (6 bases). The CDR3 consists of 13 residues. CDR1 and CDR2 (germline): DFQATT, SNEGSKA (reference sequence). V was trimmed by 7 bases and J by 2 bases, leaving 15 bases between them. CDR3 residues: CSGSASAAYEQYF. CDR3 DNA sequence: TGCAGTGGAAGCGCTAGCGCAGCCTACGAGCAGTACTTC.

As for this clonotype: One end of the junction fails to match germline, which may point to a read error. The chain links TRBV5-5 to TRBJ2-3, with 8 bases identical to TRBD1. Germline V lookup: CDR1 SGHKS, CDR2 YYEKEE (reference sequence). This CDR3 has 15 residues. The CDR3 reads CASSSGGRRTDTRYF. Here the CDR3 DNA reads TGTGCCAGCAGCTCAGGGGGCAGGCGCACAGATACGCGGTATTTT.

This clonotype was seen more than once but under ten times. The rearrangement links TRBV20-1 to TRBJ2-7; 7 positions agree with TRBD2. The junction had 16 bases not matched to a gene; V was cut back by 6 bases and J by 5 bases. The CDR3 extends over 15 amino acids. Germline V gene sequence: CDR1 DFQATT, CDR2 SNEGSKA (reference sequence). The CDR3 region is CSATSQAGIGNEQYF. CDR3 DNA sequence: TGCAGTGCGACGTCTCAAGCGGGAATCGGTAACGAGCAGTACTTC.

The rearrangement links TRBV27 to TRBJ2-7; D is ambiguous. This CDR3 has 16 residues. Trimming cost V 5 bases and J 2 bases, with 19 bases left between them. Germline CDR1 reads MNHEY; CDR2 reads SMNVEV (reference sequence). CDR3 DNA sequence: TGTGCCAGCAGTACCTCTATCGGGCCCACCACCTACGAGCAGTACTTC. Its protein product is CASSTSIGPTTYEQYF.

Of note for this clonotype: This may come from a read error, since a much larger clone is one base off. The chain has TRBV3-1 and TRBJ2-7; no firm D call. This CDR3 is built from 15 residues. Germline CDR1 LGHDT, CDR2 YNNKEL (reference sequence). CDR3 DNA sequence: TGTGCCAGCGGCCAAGACTTCACTGGGTCCTACGAGCAGTACTTC. Translated, it gives CASGQDFTGSYEQYF.

The CDR3 coding sequence is TGCGCCAGCAGCTTGAAGGCCGGCGGGGAGCTGTTTTTT. Translated, it gives CASSLKAGGELFF. The chain employs TRBV5-1 and TRBJ2-2; D ambiguous. Germline V gene sequence: CDR1 SGHRS, CDR2 YFSETQ. V gave up 1 base and J gave up 7 bases, with 8 bases separating them. CDR3 length: 13 amino acids.

Here the CDR3 DNA reads TGCGCCAGCAGTGAATGGCGGGAGGATGAGCAGTTCTTC. Its protein product is CASSEWREDEQFF. The chain has TRBV10-1 and TRBJ2-1, with TRBD2 matching 8 bases. Germline loops: CDR1 WNHNN, CDR2 SYGVQD (reference sequence). Trimming at V came to 3 bases and at J to 8 bases, leaving 3 bases not matched to a gene. The CDR3 is 13 residues long.

For the CDR3, the DNA is TGTGCTAGTGGTTTGGTAGCGGCTAGCACAGATACGCAGTATTTT. Amino acids: CASGLVAASTDTQYF. The rearrangement uses TRBV12-5 and TRBJ2-3, with D possibly matching TRBD2 (5 bases). This CDR3 is built from 15 residues. Per germline, CDR1 LGHNT and CDR2 FRNRAP. V lost 0 bases, J lost 0 bases, and 7 bases lay in between.

This clonotype appeared a few times. The chain's CDR3 is CAGMGRVSEQFF. Written as DNA, the CDR3 is TGTGCCGGTATGGGCAGGGTGAGTGAGCAGTTCTTC. V and J are TRBV2 and TRBJ2-7, with D maybe TRBD1 (5 bases). The J call may be in error: the DNA end matches TRBJ2-1 better. This CDR3 contains 12 residues. Germline CDR1 SNHLY, CDR2 FYNNEI.

In its sample, this clonotype was seen many times. This chain connects TRBV20-1 to TRBJ2-1, with 9 bases matching TRBD2. CDR1 and CDR2 (germline): DFQATT, SNEGSKA (reference sequence). This CDR3 contains 14 residues. Trimming took 5 bases from V and 9 from J; bases not matched to a gene: 11. This CDR3 reads CSAPDLREGVEQFF. CDR3 nucleotide sequence: TGCAGTGCTCCAGACTTGCGGGAGGGGGTTGAGCAGTTCTTC.

The V call is TRBV3-1, the J call TRBJ2-4, with D unclear. V was cut by 4 bases and J by 4 bases, with 5 bases left in between. Germline-derived CDR1 and CDR2 are LGHDT and YNNKEL (reference sequence). This CDR3 has 12 amino acids. The chain's CDR3 is CASSLDKNIQYF. CDR3 coding DNA: TGTGCCAGCAGCCTCGATAAAAACATTCAGTACTTC.

This clonotype was seen a few times. The chain uses TRBV30 and TRBJ2-3, with D uncertain. CDR3 length: 12 residues. Germline V gene sequence: CDR1 GTSNPN, CDR2 SVGIG (reference sequence). V lost 0 bases and J lost 5, with 6 bases in between. The CDR3 is CAWSVTRDTQYF. In nucleotides, the CDR3 is TGTGCCTGGAGTGTTACAAGAGATACGCAGTATTTT. The variable domain in full, completed from reference TRBV30 and TRBJ2-3, reads SQTIHQWPATLVQPVGSPLSLECTVEGTSNPNLYWYRQAAGRGLQLLFYSVGIGQISSEVPQNLSASRPQDRQFILSSKKLLLSDSGFYLCAWSVTRDTQYFGPGTRLTVL.

This clonotype came up many times. J is TRBJ2-7 and V is TRBV27; D is unclear. CDR1 is MNHEY, CDR2 SMNVEV, per germline (reference sequence). This CDR3 contains 14 residues. V gave up 5 bases and J gave up 3 bases, with 14 bases separating them. CDR3 region: CASSADRSHYEQYF. The DNA for the CDR3 is TGTGCCAGCAGTGCCGACCGGTCCCACTACGAGCAGTACTTC.

This rearrangement joins TRBV10-3 to TRBJ2-7; TRBD2 matches at 10 bases. With 9 bases clipped from V and 0 bases from J, the junction kept 5 bases outside the gene matches. Germline V gene lookup returns CDR1 ENHRY and CDR2 SYGVKD. The CDR3 totals 14 residues. The DNA of the CDR3 is TGTGCCATAAAAGCGGGAGGGCCCTCCTACGAGCAGTACTTC. This gives the protein CAIKAGGPSYEQYF.